This T cell receptor (beta chain) was found in a study of CD8+ T cells in alopecia areata. Overall study results and limits: Shared TCR sequences were less clear between patients than in mice, possibly partly from HLA diversity. Affected scalp, especially in alopecia totalis/universalis, had a higher clonality than normal scalp did.

Following RNA extraction, reverse transcription yielded cDNA that acted as the sequencing template. Here immunoSEQ multiplex PCR was the method, and the copy in TCRdb shows in-frame clones only, minus some. The repertoire has 37,000 or so clones, around half of them found once; the top ten carry under 2%. The CD4+ cells of about five biomarker-study patients went through sorting. This sorting yielded CD25+CD127- cells. In alopecia areata patients, both lesional scalp punch biopsies and peripheral blood were collected. PBMCs provided sorted CD4+ and CD8+ T cells. This clone was detected a few times. Its specificity is unknown. The TCR comes from a human donor with alopecia areata. Sequenced: CD4+ Tregs sorted from blood.

The CDR3: CASYPGSEAREQYF. The CDR3 coding sequence is TGCGCCAGCTATCCGGGTAGCGAGGCCCGCGAGCAGTACTTC. The chain links TRBV5-1 to TRBJ2-7, with D perhaps matching TRBD2 (5 bases). Germline assignment: CDR1 SGHRS and CDR2 YFSETQ. CDR3 length: 14 amino acids. Trimming shortened V by 7 bases and J by 6 bases, and 20 bases separated the two germline ends.